Sequencing of this T cell receptor (beta chain) was carried out in a study of T-cell memory formation after mild COVID-19. Barcoded TCR alpha and TCR beta cDNA libraries with UMIs came from 5'RACE using constant-segment primers. From the 5' RACE reads, TCRdb called clonotypes with MiXCR, one entry per CDR3 protein. The table includes under 110,000 distinct CDR3 sequences, approximately 15% detected once. Regarding the study as a whole: Within pre-infection memory, some responding clones were found, suggesting cross-reactive memory joined. Contracting CD4+ clones lay largely in CM and EM, with CD8+ ones residing in EMRA. Day 15 to 85 contracting clones showed balanced CD4/CD8; day 15 to 37 expanders favored CD4+.

A remark on this clonotype: Its antigen remains unknown.

The CDR3 contains 16 residues. V trimming: 0 bases; J trimming: 5 bases; junction bases outside the gene matches: 7. Per the germline V gene, CDR1 is WSHSY and CDR2 is SAAADI. The sequenced material came from PBMCs or a T cell subset sorted from them (not recorded which). The chain couples TRBV10-2 to TRBJ2-7, with 10 bases identical to TRBD2. The receptor was isolated from an adult woman who had mild COVID-19 (a few samples of this study predate the infection). Cell type and time point are not known. The CDR3 bases are TGCGCCAGCAGTGAGTCCCCAGCGGGAGGGCCCCACGAGCAGTACTTC. Translated, it gives CASSESPAGGPHEQYF.